One sample yielded the 19 T cell receptor beta chains listed below, sequenced in a study of blood T cell repertoires in COVID-19 (dated by TCRdb to 2019 to 2021). The method was the immunoSEQ multiplex PCR assay. Entries here come from immuneACCESS through TCRdb and include only in-frame sequences with V and J called. Some clones fail to appear in such tables; in the studies checked, an unresolved V gene covers under half of the shortfall, and the cause of the remainder is unknown. In all, the sample holds roughly 140,000 clones, and 84% of those were seen once. The ten biggest clones cover 8% of the sample. Specimen: peripheral blood. The source of these receptors is a human donor in a cohort sampled during active COVID-19.

CDR3 region: CASSLRAPGTGVGNEQFF. CDR3 in DNA: TGTGCCAGCAGTTTAAGGGCCCCCGGGACAGGGGTAGGCAATGAGCAGTTCTTC. The chain joins TRBV27 to TRBJ2-1; 10 bases match TRBD1. CDR3 length: 18 residues. V lost 2 bases, J lost 6 bases, and 13 bases stayed unmatched. CDR1 and CDR2 (germline): MNHEY, SMNVEV (reference sequence).

This chain connects TRBV20-1 to TRBJ2-7; D possibly corresponds to TRBD1 (6 bases). Germline lookup yields CDR1 DFQATT and CDR2 SNEGSKA (reference sequence). The CDR3 is 11 amino acids. Here the CDR3 DNA reads TGCAGCGCTGACAGGTTCGACGAGCAGTACTTC. Its translation is CSADRFDEQYF.

This chain links TRBV14 with TRBJ2-3; TRBD1 agrees at 8 bases. This CDR3 has 16 amino acids. The J segment lost 1 base and the V segment lost 3 bases, leaving 6 bases of the junction unmatched. CDR1 is SGHDN, CDR2 FVKESK, per germline. CDR3 amino acids: CASSHGDRSGTDTQYF. The CDR3 region has the DNA TGTGCCAGCAGCCACGGGGACAGGTCGGGCACAGATACGCAGTATTTT.

V gene TRBV14 combines with J gene TRBJ2-5; possible D gene TRBD2, 5 bases. Germline CDR1 and CDR2: SGHDN and FVKESK. The CDR3 contains 14 residues. V lost 4 bases and J lost 10, with 19 bases in between. The CDR3 sequence is CASSLAGVWGDQYF. The CDR3 region has the DNA TGTGCCAGCAGCCTCGCTGGGGTGTGGGGAGACCAGTACTTC.

The rearrangement links TRBV19 to TRBJ1-2, with D maybe TRBD1 (6 bases). The V end was cut by 5 bases, the J end by 2 bases, with 15 bases between. CDR1 is LNHDA and CDR2 is SQIVND in the germline V gene (reference sequence). This CDR3 has 15 residues. The CDR3 region is CASSFKGGENYGYTF. For the CDR3, the DNA is TGTGCCAGTAGTTTCAAGGGGGGGGAAAACTATGGCTACACCTTC.

CDR3 nucleotides: TGTGCCAGCAGCCGGGACAGGAACAATGAGCAGTTCTTC. Protein: CASSRDRNNEQFF. The chain has TRBV25-1 and TRBJ2-1; 8 nucleotides line up with TRBD1. Germline lookup yields CDR1 MGHDK and CDR2 SYGVNS. The CDR3 runs 13 residues. V was clipped by 6 bases and J by 5 bases; unmatched bases: 3. Filled out from reference TRBV25-1 and TRBJ2-1, the complete variable domain reads EADIYQTPRYLVIGTGKKITLECSQTMGHDKMYWYQQDPGMELHLIHYSYGVNSTEKGDLSSESTVSRIRTEHFPLTLESARPSHTSQYLCASSRDRNNEQFFGPGTRLTVL.

The J gene is TRBJ2-4, the V gene TRBV2; unclear D gene. CDR1 and CDR2 from the germline V gene are SNHLY and FYNNEI. V lost 7 bases, J lost 0 bases, and 7 bases lay in between. The length of the CDR3 is 13 residues. The CDR3 loop reads CASTSVAKNIQYF. The CDR3, as DNA: TGTGCCAGCACTTCCGTAGCCAAAAACATTCAGTACTTC.

V is TRBV28 and J is TRBJ2-7; 8 nucleotides agree with TRBD1. The CDR3 loop spans 17 amino acids. In germline, CDR1 is MDHEN, CDR2 SYDVKM. The ends lost 6 bases at V and 0 bases at J; junction bases unmatched: 13. The CDR3 DNA follows: TGTGCCAGCAGCCTCTCCTCCGGGACAGGCCGCTCCTACGAGCAGTACTTC. Translated: CASSLSSGTGRSYEQYF.

The rearrangement uses TRBV27 and TRBJ2-7; 7 bases line up with TRBD2. With 4 bases clipped from V and 6 bases from J, the junction kept 12 bases outside the gene matches. The CDR3 is 15 amino acids. From germline, CDR1 is MNHEY and CDR2 SMNVEV (reference sequence). For the CDR3, the DNA is TGTGCCAGCAGTTCGAGCGGGGAGATTTTTTTCGAGCAGTACTTC. It yields the protein CASSSSGEIFFEQYF.

This rearrangement joins TRBV29-1 to TRBJ2-5, with D possibly matching TRBD1 (5 bases). From germline, CDR1 is SQVTM and CDR2 ANQGSEA. This CDR3 is 15 amino acids long. The ends were cut back, 7 bases at V and 4 bases at J, with 22 bases in the middle. This chain's CDR3 is CSASGDRGSTETQYF. The CDR3 nucleotides read TGCAGCGCCTCTGGGGATAGGGGAAGTACAGAGACCCAGTACTTC.

This rearrangement joins TRBV6-5 to TRBJ1-5; tentatively, D is TRBD1 (5 bases). CDR1 and CDR2 from the germline V gene are MNHEY and SVGAGI. The CDR3 runs to 14 residues. V lost 10 bases and J 0 bases, leaving 13 bases between the germline ends. The CDR3 sequence: CATWGETSNQPQHF. Written as DNA, the CDR3 is TGTGCCACCTGGGGGGAGACTAGCAATCAGCCCCAGCATTTT.

This chain uses TRBV6-5 with TRBJ1-5; unclear D gene. Germline CDR1 and CDR2: MNHEY and SVGAGI. V lost 6 bases to trimming and J lost 5 bases, with 14 bases between them. The CDR3 spans 14 residues. CDR3 bases: TGTGCCAGCAGACCCGGGAACAGAGATCAGCCCCAGCATTTT. Translating gives CASRPGNRDQPQHF.

The V gene is TRBV6-5, the J gene TRBJ2-1; a possible D gene is TRBD1 (6 bases). Germline V gene lookup returns CDR1 MNHEY and CDR2 SVGAGI. With 7 bases removed from V and 4 bases from J, the gap between germline ends came to 17 bases. The CDR3 covers 15 residues. In DNA form, the CDR3 reads TGTGCCAGCACCTTGGTGGGGGCCAATTACAATGAGCAGTTCTTC. Its protein product is CASTLVGANYNEQFF.

This chain uses TRBV25-1 with TRBJ1-2, with 8 bases that match TRBD1. CDR3 length: 16 amino acids. Germline V gene sequence: CDR1 MGHDK, CDR2 SYGVNS. Unmatched junction bases numbered 7, after V lost 0 bases and J lost 4 bases. CDR3 sequence reads: CASSEYPQGAFYGYTF. For the CDR3, the DNA is TGTGCCAGCAGTGAATATCCCCAGGGGGCCTTCTATGGCTACACCTTC.

This sequence joins TRBV7-9 and TRBJ2-3; a possible D gene is TRBD2 (7 bases). Trimming removed 3 bases at V and 5 bases at J, with 12 bases between. Germline loops: CDR1 SEHNR, CDR2 FQNEAQ (reference sequence). This CDR3 region has 14 residues. CDR3 protein: CASSFGGAVDTQYF. DNA for the CDR3: TGTGCCAGCAGCTTTGGGGGGGCGGTAGATACGCAGTATTTT.

This clone was picked up a small number of times. This chain uses TRBV7-9 with TRBJ2-7; possible D gene TRBD1, 6 bases. The CDR3 sequence is 15 residues long. Germline CDR1 and CDR2: SEHNR and FQNEAQ (reference sequence). V lost 5 bases to trimming and J lost 0 bases, with 14 bases between them. As DNA, the CDR3 is TGTGCCAGCAGCGTGTTAGGACAGAGCTCCTACGAGCAGTACTTC. This codes for CASSVLGQSSYEQYF.

This clone was found a few times. V and J are TRBV29-1 and TRBJ2-1; the match to TRBD1 covers 8 bases. The junction had 8 bases not matched to a gene; V was cut back by 6 bases and J by 7 bases. This CDR3 is 13 amino acids long. Per the germline V gene, CDR1 is SQVTM and CDR2 is ANQGSEA. CDR3 in DNA: TGCAGCGTGAGGCAGGGGGCAGGAAATGAGCAGTTCTTC. Translation gives CSVRQGAGNEQFF.

V gene TRBV6-5 combines with J gene TRBJ1-2; D not certain. The CDR3 runs 14 residues. Trimming took 11 bases from V and 4 from J, leaving 20 bases between them. Germline V gives CDR1 MNHEY, CDR2 SVGAGI. DNA for the CDR3: TGTGCCGGCCGGTGGCCCAGAGGGATCTATGGCTACACCTTC. It specifies CAGRWPRGIYGYTF.

The chain employs TRBV6-5 and TRBJ2-7; possibly TRBD2 for D (7 bases). V gave up 8 bases and J gave up 4 bases, with 18 bases separating them. Germline V gene lookup returns CDR1 MNHEY and CDR2 SVGAGI. The CDR3 extends over 14 amino acids. The DNA for the CDR3 is TGTGCCAGCTCTCAATCGGGGGGCAGGTACGAGCAGTACTTC. Its translation is CASSQSGGRYEQYF.